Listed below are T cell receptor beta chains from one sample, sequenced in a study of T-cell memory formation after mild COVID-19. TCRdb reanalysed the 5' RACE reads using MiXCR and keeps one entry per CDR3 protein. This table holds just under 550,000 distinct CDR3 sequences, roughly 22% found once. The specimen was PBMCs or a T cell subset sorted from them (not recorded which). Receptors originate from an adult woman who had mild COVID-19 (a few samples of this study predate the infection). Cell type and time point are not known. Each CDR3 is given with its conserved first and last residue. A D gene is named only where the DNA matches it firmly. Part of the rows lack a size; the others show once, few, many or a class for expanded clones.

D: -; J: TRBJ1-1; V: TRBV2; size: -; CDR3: CASSGLRTAEAFF; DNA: TGTGCCAGCAGTGGGCTAAGGACAGCTGAAGCTTTCTTT
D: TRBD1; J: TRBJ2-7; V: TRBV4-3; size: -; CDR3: CASSQDLGTVSYEQYF; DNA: TGCGCCAGCAGCCAAGATCTAGGGACAGTCTCCTACGAGCAGTACTTC
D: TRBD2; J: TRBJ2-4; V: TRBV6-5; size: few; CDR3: CASSYVGASGKNIQYF; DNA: TGTGCCAGCAGTTACGTCGGGGCTAGCGGAAAAAACATTCAGTACTTC
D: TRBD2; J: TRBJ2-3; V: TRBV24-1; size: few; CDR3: CATSDGLVPDTQYF; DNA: TGTGCCACCAGTGACGGACTAGTTCCAGATACGCAGTATTTT
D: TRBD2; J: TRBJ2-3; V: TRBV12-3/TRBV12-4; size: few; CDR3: CASSESPGGDTQYF; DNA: TGTGCCAGCAGTGAGTCTCCGGGGGGAGATACGCAGTATTTT
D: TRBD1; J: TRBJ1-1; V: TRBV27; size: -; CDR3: CASSRYRGRTEAFF; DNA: TGTGCCAGCAGTCGCTACAGGGGGCGGACTGAAGCTTTCTTT
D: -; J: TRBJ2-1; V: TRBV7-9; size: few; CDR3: CASSSSNEQFF; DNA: TGTGCCAGCAGCTCCAGCAATGAGCAGTTCTTC
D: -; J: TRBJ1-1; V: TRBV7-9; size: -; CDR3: CASSLFGATEAFF; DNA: TGTGCCAGCAGCTTATTTGGGGCCACTGAAGCTTTCTTT
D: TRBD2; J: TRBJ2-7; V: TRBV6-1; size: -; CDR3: CASSESSGSGEQYF; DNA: TGTGCCAGCAGTGAATCCAGCGGGAGCGGCGAGCAGTACTTC
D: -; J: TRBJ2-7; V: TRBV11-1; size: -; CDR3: CASSLRNSETYEQYF; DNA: TGTGCCAGCAGCTTGAGAAATAGCGAGACCTACGAGCAGTACTTC
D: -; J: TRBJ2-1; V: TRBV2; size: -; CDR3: CASRGWNEQFF; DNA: TGTGCCAGCAGGGGGTGGAATGAGCAGTTCTTC
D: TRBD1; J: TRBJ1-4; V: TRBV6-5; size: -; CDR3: CASSRKQGATNEKLFF; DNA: TGTGCCAGCAGTCGGAAACAGGGGGCAACTAATGAAAAACTGTTTTTT
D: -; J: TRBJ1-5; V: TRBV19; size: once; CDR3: CASSMEGRPQHF; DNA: TGTGCCAGTAGTATGGAAGGGCGGCCCCAGCATTTT
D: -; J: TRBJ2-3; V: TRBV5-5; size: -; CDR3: CASSSTGVSPTDTQYF; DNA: TGTGCCAGCAGCTCAACTGGGGTCAGCCCCACAGATACGCAGTATTTT
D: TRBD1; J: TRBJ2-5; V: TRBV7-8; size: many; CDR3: CASREWTGSGGTQYF; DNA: TGTGCCAGCAGAGAGTGGACAGGGAGCGGAGGGACCCAGTACTTC
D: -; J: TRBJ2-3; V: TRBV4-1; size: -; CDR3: CASSQGPWADTQYF; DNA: TGCGCCAGCAGCCAAGGTCCGTGGGCAGATACGCAGTATTTT
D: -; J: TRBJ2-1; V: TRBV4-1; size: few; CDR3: CASSSPAGHNEQFF; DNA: TGCGCCAGCAGCTCGCCAGCAGGCCACAATGAGCAGTTCTTC
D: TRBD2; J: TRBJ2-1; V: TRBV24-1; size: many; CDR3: CATRDSGGSYNEQFF; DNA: TGTGCCACCAGAGATAGCGGGGGCTCCTACAATGAGCAGTTCTTC
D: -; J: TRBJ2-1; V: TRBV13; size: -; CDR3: CASSFLGNNEQFF; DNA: TGTGCCAGCAGCTTCCTCGGGAACAATGAGCAGTTCTTC
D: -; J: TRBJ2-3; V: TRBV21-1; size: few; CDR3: CASGGADTQYF; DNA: TGTGCCAGCGGAGGGGCCGATACGCAGTATTTT
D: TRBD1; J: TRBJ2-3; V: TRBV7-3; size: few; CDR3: CASSLKAGGITDTQYF; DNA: TGTGCCAGCAGCCTCAAGGCAGGGGGAATCACAGATACGCAGTATTTT
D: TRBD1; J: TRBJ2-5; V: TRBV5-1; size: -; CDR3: CASSRDRGVLTVRGETQYF; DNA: TGCGCCAGCAGCAGGGACAGGGGGGTGCTCACTGTGAGAGGGGAGACCCAGTACTTC
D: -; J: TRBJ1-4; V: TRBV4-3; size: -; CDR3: CASSQDWKKNEKLFF; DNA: TGCGCCAGCAGCCAAGATTGGAAAAAGAATGAAAAACTGTTTTTT
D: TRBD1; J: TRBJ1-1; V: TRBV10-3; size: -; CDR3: CAISESGQGAGAFF; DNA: TGTGCCATCAGTGAGTCTGGACAGGGGGCCGGAGCTTTCTTT
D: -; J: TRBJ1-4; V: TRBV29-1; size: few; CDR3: CSAGDEKLFF; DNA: TGCAGCGCCGGGGACGAAAAACTGTTTTTT
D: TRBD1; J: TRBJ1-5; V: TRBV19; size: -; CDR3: CASSPGQGGDQPQHF; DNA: TGTGCCAGTAGTCCGGGACAGGGAGGTGATCAGCCCCAGCATTTT
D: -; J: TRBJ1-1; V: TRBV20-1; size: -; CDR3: CSARGAEGHTEAFF; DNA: TGCAGTGCTAGAGGGGCCGAGGGCCACACTGAAGCTTTCTTT
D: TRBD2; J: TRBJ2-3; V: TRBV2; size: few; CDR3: CASSELADTDTQYF; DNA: TGTGCCAGCAGTGAACTAGCGGACACAGATACGCAGTATTTT
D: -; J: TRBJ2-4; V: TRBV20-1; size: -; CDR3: CSAPDPQWQARDIQYF; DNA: TGCAGTGCTCCCGACCCCCAGTGGCAGGCCCGGGACATTCAGTACTTC
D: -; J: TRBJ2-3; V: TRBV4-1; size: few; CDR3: CASSPLVGDTQYF; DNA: TGCGCCAGCAGCCCACTCGTGGGGGATACGCAGTATTTT
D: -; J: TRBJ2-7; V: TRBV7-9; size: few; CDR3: CASSQSTVAYEQYF; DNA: TGTGCCAGCAGCCAGTCCACGGTAGCCTACGAGCAGTACTTC
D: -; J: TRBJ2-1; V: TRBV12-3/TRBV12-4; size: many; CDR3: CASTKGVGGALAEQFF; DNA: TGTGCCAGCACCAAGGGGGTGGGGGGAGCGCTAGCGGAGCAGTTCTTC